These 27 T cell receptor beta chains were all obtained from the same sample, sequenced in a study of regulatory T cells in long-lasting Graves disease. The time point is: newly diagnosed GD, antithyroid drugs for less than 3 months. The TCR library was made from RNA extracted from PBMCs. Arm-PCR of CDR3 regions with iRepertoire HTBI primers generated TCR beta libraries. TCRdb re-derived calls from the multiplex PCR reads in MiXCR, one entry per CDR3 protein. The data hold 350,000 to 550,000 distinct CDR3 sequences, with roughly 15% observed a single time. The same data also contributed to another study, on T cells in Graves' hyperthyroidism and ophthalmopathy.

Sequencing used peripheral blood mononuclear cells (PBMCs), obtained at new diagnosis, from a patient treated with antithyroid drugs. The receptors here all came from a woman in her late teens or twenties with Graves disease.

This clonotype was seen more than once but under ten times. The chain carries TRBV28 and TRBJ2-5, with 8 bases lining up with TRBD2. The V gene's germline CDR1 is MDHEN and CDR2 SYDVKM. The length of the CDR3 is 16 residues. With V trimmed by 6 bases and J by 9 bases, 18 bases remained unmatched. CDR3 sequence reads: CASSFISGGGLVAQYF. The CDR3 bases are TGTGCCAGCAGCTTTATATCGGGAGGGGGGCTAGTGGCCCAGTACTTC.

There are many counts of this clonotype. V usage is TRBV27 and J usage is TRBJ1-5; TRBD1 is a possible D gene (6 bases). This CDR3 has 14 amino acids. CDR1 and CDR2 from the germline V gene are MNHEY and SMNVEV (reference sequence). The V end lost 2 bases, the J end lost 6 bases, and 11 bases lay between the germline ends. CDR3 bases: TGTGCCAGCAGTTTAGAGGGGGTGGGTCAGCCCCAGCATTTT. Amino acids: CASSLEGVGQPQHF.

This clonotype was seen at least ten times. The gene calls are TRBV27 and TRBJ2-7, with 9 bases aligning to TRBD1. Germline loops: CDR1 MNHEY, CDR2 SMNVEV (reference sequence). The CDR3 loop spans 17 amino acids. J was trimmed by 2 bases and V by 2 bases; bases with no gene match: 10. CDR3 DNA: TGTGCCAGCAGTTTAGTAGGTGTGGGACAGGGTACCTACGAGCAGTACTTC. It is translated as CASSLVGVGQGTYEQYF.

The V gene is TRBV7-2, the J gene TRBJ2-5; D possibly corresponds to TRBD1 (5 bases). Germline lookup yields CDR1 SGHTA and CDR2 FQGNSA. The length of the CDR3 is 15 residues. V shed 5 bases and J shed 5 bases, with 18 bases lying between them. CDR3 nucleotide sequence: TGTGCCAGCAGCCCATTAATGGGGCGTGAGGAGACCCAGTACTTC. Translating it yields CASSPLMGREETQYF.

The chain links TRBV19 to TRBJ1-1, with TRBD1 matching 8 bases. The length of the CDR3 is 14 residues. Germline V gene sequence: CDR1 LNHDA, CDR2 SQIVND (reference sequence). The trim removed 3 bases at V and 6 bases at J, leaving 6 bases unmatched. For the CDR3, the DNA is TGTGCCAGTAGTATTGGACAGGGAAGGGCTGAAGCTTTCTTT. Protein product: CASSIGQGRAEAFF.

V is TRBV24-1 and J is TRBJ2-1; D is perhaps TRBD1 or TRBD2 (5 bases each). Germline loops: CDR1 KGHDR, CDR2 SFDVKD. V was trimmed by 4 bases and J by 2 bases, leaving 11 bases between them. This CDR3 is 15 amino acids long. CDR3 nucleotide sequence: TGTGCCACCAGTGACCTCGGGACGGCCTACAATGAGCAGTTCTTC. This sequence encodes CATSDLGTAYNEQFF.

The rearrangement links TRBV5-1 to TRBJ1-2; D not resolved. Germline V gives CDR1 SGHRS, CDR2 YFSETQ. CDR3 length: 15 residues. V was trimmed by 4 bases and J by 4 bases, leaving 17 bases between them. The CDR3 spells CASSPRRGGSYGYTF. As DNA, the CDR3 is TGCGCCAGCAGCCCCCGGAGAGGAGGTTCCTATGGCTACACCTTC.

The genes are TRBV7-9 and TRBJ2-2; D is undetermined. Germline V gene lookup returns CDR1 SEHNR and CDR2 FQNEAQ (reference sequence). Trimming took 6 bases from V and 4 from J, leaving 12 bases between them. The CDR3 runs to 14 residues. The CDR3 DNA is TGTGCCAGCAGTCTCAGCGCTGCCACCGGGGAGCTGTTTTTT. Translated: CASSLSAATGELFF. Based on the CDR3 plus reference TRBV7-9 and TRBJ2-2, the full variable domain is DTGVSQNPRHKITKRGQNVTFRCDPISEHNRLYWYRQTLGQGPEFLTYFQNEAQLEKSRLLSDRFSAERPKGSFSTLEIQRTEQGDSAMYLCASSLSAATGELFFGEGSRLTVL.

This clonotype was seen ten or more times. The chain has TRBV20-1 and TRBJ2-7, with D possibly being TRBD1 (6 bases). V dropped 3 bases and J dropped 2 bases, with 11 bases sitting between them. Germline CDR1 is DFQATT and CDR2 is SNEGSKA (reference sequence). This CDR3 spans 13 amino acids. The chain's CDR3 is CSASSGTTYEQYF. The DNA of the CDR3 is TGCAGTGCTAGCTCCGGGACAACCTACGAGCAGTACTTC.

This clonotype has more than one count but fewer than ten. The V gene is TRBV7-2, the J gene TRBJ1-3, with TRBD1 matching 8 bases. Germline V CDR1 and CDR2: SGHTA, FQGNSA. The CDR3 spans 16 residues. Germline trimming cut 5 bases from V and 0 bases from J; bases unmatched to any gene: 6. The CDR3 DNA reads TGTGCCAGCAGCAGACAGGGGACCCTCTCTGGAAACACCATATATTTT. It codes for CASSRQGTLSGNTIYF.

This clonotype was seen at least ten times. The CDR3 sequence is CASSQVQTGGPKNEQFF. CDR3 bases: TGCGCCAGCAGCCAAGTCCAGACGGGAGGGCCGAAGAATGAGCAGTTCTTC. The chain couples TRBV4-3 to TRBJ2-1; 8 positions agree with TRBD2. The junction had 12 bases not matched to a gene; V was cut back by 1 base and J by 7 bases. CDR1 is LGHNA, CDR2 YSLEER, per germline. This CDR3 has 17 amino acids.

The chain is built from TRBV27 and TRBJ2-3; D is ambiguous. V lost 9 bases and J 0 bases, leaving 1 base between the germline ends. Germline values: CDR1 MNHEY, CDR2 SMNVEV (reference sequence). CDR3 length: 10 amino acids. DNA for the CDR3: TGTGCCAGGAGCACAGATACGCAGTATTTT. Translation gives CARSTDTQYF.

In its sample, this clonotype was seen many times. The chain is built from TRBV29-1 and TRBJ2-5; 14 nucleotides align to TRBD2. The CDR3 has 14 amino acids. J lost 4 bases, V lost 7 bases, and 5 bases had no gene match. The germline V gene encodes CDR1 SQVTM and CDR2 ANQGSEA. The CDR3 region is CSEAGTSGRETQYF. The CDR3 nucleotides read TGCAGCGAGGCCGGGACTAGCGGGAGAGAGACCCAGTACTTC.

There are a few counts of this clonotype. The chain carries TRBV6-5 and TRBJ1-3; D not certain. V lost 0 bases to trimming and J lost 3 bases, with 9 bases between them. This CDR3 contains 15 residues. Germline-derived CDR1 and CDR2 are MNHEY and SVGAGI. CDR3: CASSYSRSLGNTIYF. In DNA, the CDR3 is TGTGCCAGCAGTTACTCGAGGAGCCTTGGAAACACCATATATTTT.

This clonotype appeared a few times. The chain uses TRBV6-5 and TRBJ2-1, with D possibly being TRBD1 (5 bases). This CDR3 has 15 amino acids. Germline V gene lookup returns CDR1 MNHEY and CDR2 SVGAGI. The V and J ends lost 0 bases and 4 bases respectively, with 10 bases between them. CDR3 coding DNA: TGTGCCAGCAGTTACTCGGGGCCAGGGTACAATGAGCAGTTCTTC. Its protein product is CASSYSGPGYNEQFF.

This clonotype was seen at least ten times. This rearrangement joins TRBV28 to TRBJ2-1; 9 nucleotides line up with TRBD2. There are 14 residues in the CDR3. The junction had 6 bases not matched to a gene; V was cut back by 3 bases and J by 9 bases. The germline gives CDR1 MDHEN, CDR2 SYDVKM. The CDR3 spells CASSFVREGPEQFF. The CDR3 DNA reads TGTGCCAGCAGTTTTGTGCGGGAGGGCCCTGAGCAGTTCTTC.

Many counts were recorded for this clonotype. CDR3: CASSLDGWEGHNEQFF. For the CDR3, the DNA is TGTGCCAGCAGCTTAGATGGGTGGGAGGGCCACAATGAGCAGTTCTTC. The chain is built from TRBV11-2 and TRBJ2-1, with 7 bases identical to TRBD2. CDR3 length equals 16 residues. The V gene's germline CDR1 is SGHAT and CDR2 FQNNGV. V shed 0 bases, J shed 5 bases, and the junction held 7 bases outside the gene matches.

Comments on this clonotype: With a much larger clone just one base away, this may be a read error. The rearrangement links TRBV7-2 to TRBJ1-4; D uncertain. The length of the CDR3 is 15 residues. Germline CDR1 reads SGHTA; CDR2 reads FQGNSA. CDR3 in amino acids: CASSLETGSLVKLSF. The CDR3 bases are TGTGCCAGCAGCTTAGAGACCGGGTCTCTGGTAAAACTGTCTTTT.

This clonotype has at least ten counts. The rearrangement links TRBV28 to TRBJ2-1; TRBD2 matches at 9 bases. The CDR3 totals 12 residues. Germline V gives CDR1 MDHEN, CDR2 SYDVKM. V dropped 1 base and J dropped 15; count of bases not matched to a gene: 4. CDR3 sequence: CASSLLGTSLFF. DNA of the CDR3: TGTGCCAGCAGTTTATTGGGGACTAGCCTGTTCTTC.

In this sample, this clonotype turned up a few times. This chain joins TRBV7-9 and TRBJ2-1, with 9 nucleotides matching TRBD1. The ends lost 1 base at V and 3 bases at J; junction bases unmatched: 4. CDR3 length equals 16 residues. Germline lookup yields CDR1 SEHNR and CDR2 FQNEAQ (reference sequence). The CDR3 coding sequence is TGTGCCAGCAGCTTAGGGTGGGGACAGGGCTACAATGAGCAGTTCTTC. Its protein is CASSLGWGQGYNEQFF.

CDR3 in DNA: TGTGCCTGGAGTCCAACACGGGCTATCCTCTCCTACAATGAGCAGTTCTTC. It codes for CAWSPTRAILSYNEQFF. V gene TRBV30 combines with J gene TRBJ2-1, with D uncertain. The CDR3 consists of 17 residues. Germline lookup yields CDR1 GTSNPN and CDR2 SVGIG (reference sequence). The V gene lost 2 bases and the J gene lost 0 bases, with 17 bases spanning the gap.

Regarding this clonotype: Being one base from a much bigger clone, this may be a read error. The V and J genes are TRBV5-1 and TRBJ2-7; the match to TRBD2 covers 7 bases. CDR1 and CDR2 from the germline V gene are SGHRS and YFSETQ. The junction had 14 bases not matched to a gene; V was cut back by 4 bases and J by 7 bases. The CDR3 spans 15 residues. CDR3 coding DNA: TGCGCCAGCAGCAGTGGAATAGCGGGCAAAGAAGAGCAGTACTTC. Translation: CASSSGIAGKEEQYF.

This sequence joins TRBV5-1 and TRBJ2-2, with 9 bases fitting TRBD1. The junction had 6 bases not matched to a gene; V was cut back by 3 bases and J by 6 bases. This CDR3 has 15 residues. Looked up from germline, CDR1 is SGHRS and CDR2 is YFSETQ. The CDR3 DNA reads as TGCGCCAGCAGCTCCGGGACAGGGCCCGCCGGGGAGCTGTTTTTT. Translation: CASSSGTGPAGELFF.

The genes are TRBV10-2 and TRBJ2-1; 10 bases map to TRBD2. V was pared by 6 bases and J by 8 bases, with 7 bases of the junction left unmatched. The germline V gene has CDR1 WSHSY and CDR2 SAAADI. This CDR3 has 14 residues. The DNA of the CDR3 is TGCGCCAGCAGGGGACTAGCGTCGCTCGATGAGCAGTTCTTC. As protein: CASRGLASLDEQFF.

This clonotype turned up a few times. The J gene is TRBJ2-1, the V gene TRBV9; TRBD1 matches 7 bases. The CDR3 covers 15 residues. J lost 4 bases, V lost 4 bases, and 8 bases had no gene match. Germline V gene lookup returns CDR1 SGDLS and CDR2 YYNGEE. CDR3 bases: TGTGCCAGCAGCACCGGGACAGAACCGTACAATGAGCAGTTCTTC. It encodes CASSTGTEPYNEQFF.

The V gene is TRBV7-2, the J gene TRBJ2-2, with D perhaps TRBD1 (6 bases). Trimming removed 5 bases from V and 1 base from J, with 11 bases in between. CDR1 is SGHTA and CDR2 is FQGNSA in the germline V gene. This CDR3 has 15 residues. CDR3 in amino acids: CASSRQVGNTGELFF. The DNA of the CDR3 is TGTGCCAGCAGCCGACAGGTGGGGAACACCGGGGAGCTGTTTTTT.

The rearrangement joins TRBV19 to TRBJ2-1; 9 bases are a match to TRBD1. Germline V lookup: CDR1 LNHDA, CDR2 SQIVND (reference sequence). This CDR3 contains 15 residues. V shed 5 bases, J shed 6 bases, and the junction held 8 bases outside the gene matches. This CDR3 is CASSVPGQGTNEQFF. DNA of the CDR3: TGTGCCAGTAGTGTACCGGGACAGGGAACCAATGAGCAGTTCTTC.